This T cell receptor (beta chain) was observed in a study of beta chain features in type 1 diabetes (dated by TCRdb to the late 2010s). About the investigation overall: No differences in mean age, gender distribution, total cell number or subset yield were found between patients and healthy donors. Across all samples, approximately 100 million sorted cells were examined, and cell number per subset correlated strongly with RNA yield. In the study, recently diagnosed type 1 diabetes patients and matched healthy donors were compared on the TCRB repertoires of their sorted circulating CD4+ T cell subsets. Regulatory and stem cell-like memory subsets were isolated from only 8 patients and about eight healthy donors, whereas naive and central memory subsets came from all 30 or so donors.

All of the isolated RNA was reverse transcribed with the High Capacity cDNA Reverse Transcription Kit, so expressed TCRB transcripts were sequenced. Deep immunoSEQ sequencing was applied to naive, central memory and regulatory T cell samples, giving an average of roughly 3.6 million total reads per sample. Sorted cells were lysed in RLT buffer and RNA was extracted with DNase-treated RNeasy Micro or Mini kits, depending on cell number. Each cell subset was processed separately to prevent cross-contamination, with patient and healthy donor samples processed together. TCRB sequences were amplified from cDNA with the immunoSEQ multiplex PCR, producing 87-bp fragments spanning the CDR3 region. Sequencing of the amplicons was done on the Illumina HiSeq platform. The published analysis was carried out like this. Synthetic template baselines were used to correct PCR bias computationally, reads within Hamming distance 2 were collapsed, and singletons that could not be merged were discarded. Reads were aligned against IMGT so that V, D and J genes, CDR3 length and insertions or deletions at six rearrangement sites could be assigned. Within each subset, clonotype counts were normalized to sorted cell number, after which true diversity and Gini coefficients were computed with the tcR R package. The overlap coefficient, calculated on TCRB nucleotide sequences, was used to measure repertoire sharing. The source is immuneACCESS, and TCRdb retained only in-frame sequences with V and J called. Part of the clones is not carried over; for the studies checked, unresolved V genes explain less than half of this, and the remainder is unexplained. That table gives V, J and clone size, and the DNA gave D and trimming. This sample has about 300,000 clones in its table, and roughly 8% of those were observed once. The ten largest clones take up about 0.93% of the sample.

From each donor, a single peripheral blood sample of approximately 110 mL on average was drawn into heparinised tubes. Naive, central memory, regulatory and stem cell-like memory CD4+ T cells were sorted on a BD FACSAria II using a panel including CD45RO, CCR7, CD25, CD127, CD95 and CD27. Every sorted population had a purity above 95%. PBMCs were separated immediately by Lymphoprep density gradient centrifugation and were stained directly, without being cultured. So that batch effects would be minimized, each experiment stained and sorted samples in pairs, pairing one healthy donor with one patient. The paper's findings and limits, for the study overall: In all four CD4+ subsets, TCRB CDR3 length was moderately but significantly shorter in type 1 diabetes patients. Because the HLA sub-analyses included only small numbers of individuals, any influence of HLA type on TCRB rearrangement was left unresolved. Naive, central memory and regulatory TCRB repertoires appeared to be more similar among patients than among healthy donors. At VDJ recombination sites, patients with type 1 diabetes made fewer insertions and deleted more nucleotides, a pattern implying thymic rearrangement abnormalities. Because cDNA rather than genomic DNA was sequenced, highly expressing activated cells could have been over-represented, although no difference in activation and CD3 levels was found between groups. PCR may preferentially amplify shorter templates, but because patient and control samples were amplified and corrected together, any resulting skew would affect both groups equally.

This clone was picked up a small number of times. No cognate antigen has been identified for it. One base away there is no much larger clone; base qualities are not given. Spanning cysteine to phenylalanine, the CDR3 consists of 15 amino acids. Of the read, only the CDR3 DNA is kept; its 45 bases are in frame from base 1. V and J are truncated by 4 bases and 0 bases respectively, leaving an intervening sequence of 12 bases. CDR1 and CDR2, per the germline V gene, are MGHRA and YSYEKL. The clonotype originates from a woman under 30 in good health. Here the chain combines TRBV4-1 and TRBJ1-2; the D gene cannot be resolved reliably. The sequencing sample was made of central memory CD4+ T cells from blood. The sequenced DNA: TGCGCCAGCAGCCGACTGGCTCGAGCTAACTATGGCTACACCTTC. It translates to CASSRLARANYGYTF.